Each of the 3 T cell receptor beta chains below was sequenced from the same sample in a study of neoadjuvant anti-PD-1 for oral cavity cancer. Time point indicated: after neoadjuvant nivolumab, at surgical resection. Clones were read by immunoSEQ multiplex PCR, and TCRdb kept only the in-frame ones, dropping some. The table lists over 13,000 clones, roughly 71% of them singletons. Sequencing used PBMCs, obtained after nivolumab (anti-PD-1) treatment. The source is a person aged 40 to 85 with oral cavity squamous cell carcinoma.

This clone occurred once. The chain combines TRBV5-1 with TRBJ2-7; D unclear. The germline V and J ends were trimmed by 4 bases and 6 bases, with 14 bases remaining between them. The germline V gene has CDR1 SGHRS and CDR2 YFSETQ. The CDR3 length is 13 residues. This CDR3 reads CASSPNSGTEQYF. In DNA, the CDR3 is TGCGCCAGCAGCCCTAACTCGGGCACCGAGCAGTACTTC.

The rearrangement links TRBV29-1 to TRBJ2-7; TRBD1 or TRBD2 may be the D gene (5 bases each). V lost 3 bases to trimming and J lost 2 bases, with 11 bases between them. CDR1 is SQVTM and CDR2 is ANQGSEA in the germline V gene. This CDR3 comprises 13 residues. The CDR3 protein is CSVDGDRPYEQYF. CDR3 in DNA: TGCAGCGTTGACGGGGACCGTCCCTACGAGCAGTACTTC.

The rearrangement links TRBV30 to TRBJ1-2; perhaps TRBD1 as D (5 bases). V was shortened by 2 bases and J by 5 bases, with 15 bases between the two germline ends. The CDR3 runs to 14 residues. Germline V gene sequence: CDR1 GTSNPN, CDR2 SVGIG (reference sequence). The DNA for the CDR3 is TGTGCCTGGAGTTGGGAGGGGTCCCCTTATGGCTACACCTTC. Encoded protein: CAWSWEGSPYGYTF.